This TCR beta chain was documented in a study of T cells in Graves' hyperthyroidism and ophthalmopathy. Study-level background: Prior to any treatment, at the point of initial diagnosis, peripheral blood was collected.

An absence of ophthalmopathy progression within 18 months meant stable Graves' hyperthyroidism. Source material for PBMCs was 10 ml fresh peripheral blood. TCR beta CDR3 sequences were amplified from RNA transcripts. HTBI primers drove first-round RT-PCR of the TCR CDR3. In TCRdb, the multiplex PCR reads were re-called with MiXCR into one record per CDR3 protein. Seen here are 500,000 to 600,000 distinct CDR3 sequences, over 15% observed once, and the top ten hold 18%. Ten or more counts support this clonotype. Its cognate antigen is unknown. Study results and caveats: Model predictions of ophthalmopathy came a median approximately 6 months before onset.

Trimming removed 7 bases from V and 4 bases from J; junction bases left unmatched: 8. Germline V gives CDR1 SGHTA, CDR2 FQGTGA. This CDR3 is 15 amino acids long. The sequence was obtained from a woman under 30 with Graves' hyperthyroidism. The sequenced sample was blood. The rearrangement joins TRBV7-3 to TRBJ2-1, with 9 bases that match TRBD2. CDR3 loop: CASTLAGSPYNEQFF. The CDR3 nucleotides read TGTGCCAGCACCCTAGCGGGGTCCCCTTACAATGAGCAGTTCTTC.